What follows are 24 T cell receptor beta chains derived from one specimen sequenced in a study of T cells in Graves' hyperthyroidism and ophthalmopathy. Researchers amplified the TCR beta CDR3 regions from RNA transcripts. RT-PCR in the first round (using the HTBI primer set) targeted the TCR CDR3. TCRdb independently ran MiXCR on the multiplex PCR reads; one entry per CDR3 protein. This repertoire shows about 98,000 distinct CDR3 sequences, around 42% found once; its top ten account for roughly a tenth. The sample comprised peripheral blood or thyroid tissue (not recorded which). Source of these receptors: a woman in her 30s with Graves' hyperthyroidism.

This clonotype was detected many times. The chain is built from TRBV3-1 and TRBJ2-7; D unresolved. There are 14 residues in the CDR3. The germline gives CDR1 LGHDT, CDR2 YNNKEL (reference sequence). Trimming took off 4 bases at V and 3 bases at J, with 13 bases between the two ends. Written as DNA, the CDR3 is TGTGCCAGCAGCCCCGAAGGGTGGAGCTACGAGCAGTACTTC. Its translation: CASSPEGWSYEQYF.

The chain carries TRBV2 and TRBJ2-7; TRBD2 matches at 12 bases. Germline lookup yields CDR1 SNHLY and CDR2 FYNNEI. The V and J ends lost 8 bases and 6 bases, in that order; junction bases with no gene match: 8. The CDR3 runs to 14 residues. CDR3 region: CASRRTSGTREQYF. CDR3 DNA: TGTGCCAGCCGGAGGACTAGCGGGACACGCGAGCAGTACTTC.

About this clonotype itself: Since the CDR3 does not end with the conserved phenylalanine or tryptophan, this likely comes from a read error. The DNA is omitted, as the CDR3 cannot be located on it reliably, and the CDR3 follows TCRdb's listing. J is TRBJ2-2 and V is TRBV9; TRBD1 is the table's D call, not checked against the DNA. Germline CDR1 and CDR2: SGDLS and YYNGEE. The CDR3 length is 8 residues, termini included. The CDR3 loop is CASSEDHR.

As to this clonotype: This clone may be a read error of a much larger clone one base away. J is TRBJ1-5 and V is TRBV4-1; 7 bases are shared with TRBD1. The germline gives CDR1 MGHRA, CDR2 YSYEKL. The CDR3 has 14 amino acids. CDR3 region: CAGSRGTADQPQHF. The CDR3 DNA follows: TGCGCCGGCAGCCGAGGGACAGCAGATCAGCCCCAGCATTTT.

The rearrangement uses TRBV4-3 and TRBJ1-5; D unclear. The CDR3 sequence is 13 residues long. Looked up from germline, CDR1 is LGHNA and CDR2 is YSLEER. The V and J ends lost 2 bases and 7 bases respectively, with 9 bases between them. CDR3 sequence reads: CASSQQVGQPQHF. DNA of the CDR3: TGCGCCAGCAGCCAACAGGTCGGGCAGCCCCAGCATTTT.

The gene calls are TRBV12-3 or TRBV12-4 and TRBJ2-2, with 8 bases lining up with TRBD1. The CDR3 covers 16 residues. The V gene end was trimmed by 8 bases and the J gene end by 4 bases; junction bases not matched to a gene: 12. The CDR3 protein is CASRPGQGAITGELFF. Written as DNA, the CDR3 is TGTGCCAGCCGGCCAGGTCAGGGGGCCATCACCGGGGAGCTGTTTTTT.

This clonotype was recorded many times. The chain employs TRBV6-5 and TRBJ2-7; D remains unclear. The CDR3 runs to 15 residues. Germline values: CDR1 MNHEY, CDR2 SVGAGI. V dropped 6 bases and J dropped 2 bases, with 17 bases sitting between them. CDR3 protein: CASSLGIDNAYEQYF. The CDR3 DNA reads TGTGCCAGCAGCCTCGGAATCGATAACGCCTACGAGCAGTACTTC.

This clonotype was counted ten times or more. The chain joins TRBV5-1 to TRBJ1-5; D is uncertain. V was shortened by 4 bases and J by 9 bases, with 11 bases between the two germline ends. Per the germline V gene, CDR1 is SGHRS and CDR2 is YFSETQ. The CDR3 runs to 12 residues. This chain's CDR3 is CASSQEGGPQHF. DNA for the CDR3: TGCGCCAGCAGCCAGGAGGGAGGGCCCCAGCATTTT.

This clonotype was recorded many times. The chain is built from TRBV20-1 and TRBJ1-2; weak D call: TRBD1 (5 bases). The CDR3 spans 14 residues. Trimming removed 0 bases at V and 9 bases at J, with 17 bases between. Germline V gives CDR1 DFQATT, CDR2 SNEGSKA (reference sequence). DNA for the CDR3: TGCAGTGCTAGAGATCAACGTATAGGGGAGAGCTACACCTTC. Protein sequence: CSARDQRIGESYTF.

The genes are TRBV9 and TRBJ2-2; no definite D call. The CDR3 is 12 amino acids. Germline V gene data show CDR1 as SGDLS and CDR2 as YYNGEE. The V end was cut by 3 bases, the J end by 8 bases, with 8 bases between. CDR3 residues: CASSGDWGELFF. In DNA form, the CDR3 reads TGTGCCAGCAGCGGTGATTGGGGGGAGCTGTTTTTT. The full variable domain, rest sourced from reference TRBV9 and TRBJ2-2, is DSGVTQTPKHLITATGQRVTLRCSPRSGDLSVYWYQQSLDQGLQFLIQYYNGEERAKGNILERFSAQQFPDLHSELNLSSLELGDSALYFCASSGDWGELFFGEGSRLTVL.

This clonotype has at least ten counts. The chain links TRBV6-1 to TRBJ1-5; D ambiguous. CDR3 length equals 13 residues. V was clipped by 5 bases and J by 7 bases, with 12 bases between them. The germline gives CDR1 MNHNS, CDR2 SASEGT. The CDR3: CASSNRLGQPQHF. In DNA form, the CDR3 reads TGTGCCAGCAGTAATCGATTGGGACAGCCCCAGCATTTT.

This clonotype was observed at least ten times. The chain joins TRBV6-5 to TRBJ1-5; 7 bases agree with TRBD1. After removal of 5 bases from V and 5 bases from J, the junction contained 3 bases not matched to a gene. Germline V gene lookup returns CDR1 MNHEY and CDR2 SVGAGI. The CDR3 runs to 13 residues. CDR3 amino acids: CASSPQGDQPQHF. CDR3 nucleotide sequence: TGTGCCAGCAGTCCCCAGGGGGATCAGCCCCAGCATTTT.

This clonotype was recorded at least ten times. V and J are TRBV27 and TRBJ1-1; 9 nucleotides agree with TRBD1. This CDR3 region has 13 residues. Germline V lookup: CDR1 MNHEY, CDR2 SMNVEV (reference sequence). V lost 5 bases and J lost 5; bases outside the gene matches: 3. In nucleotides, the CDR3 is TGTGCCAGCAGTCCCGGGACAGGGACTGAAGCTTTCTTT. It yields the protein CASSPGTGTEAFF.

This clonotype has a count of ten or more. V usage is TRBV6-5 and J usage is TRBJ1-1; a possible D gene is TRBD1 (6 bases). The CDR3 consists of 13 residues. V dropped 4 bases and J dropped 10 bases, with 16 bases sitting between them. The germline CDR1 and CDR2 sequences are MNHEY and SVGAGI. CDR3 sequence: CASSSSGTRGAFF. DNA of the CDR3: TGTGCCAGCAGTTCGTCAGGGACAAGGGGAGCTTTCTTT.

The chain uses TRBV6-1 and TRBJ1-3, with D perhaps matching TRBD1 (6 bases). The CDR3 has 14 residues. The germline V gene encodes CDR1 MNHNS and CDR2 SASEGT. The V and J ends lost 8 bases and 4 bases respectively, with 15 bases between them. As DNA, the CDR3 is TGTGCCAGCGCGGGCAGGGGACCGGGAAACACCATATATTTT. Protein: CASAGRGPGNTIYF.

This rearrangement joins TRBV20-1 to TRBJ1-1; TRBD1 aligns across 7 bases. The CDR3 has 13 residues. Germline V gene lookup returns CDR1 DFQATT and CDR2 SNEGSKA (reference sequence). V was clipped by 0 bases and J by 6 bases; unmatched bases: 4. The CDR3 DNA reads TGCAGTGCTAGAGACAGGGGGGTATCTGAAGCTTTCTTT. Protein sequence: CSARDRGVSEAFF.

This clonotype was counted many times. The rearrangement links TRBV7-9 to TRBJ1-1; D perhaps matches TRBD1 (5 bases). In germline, CDR1 is SEHNR, CDR2 FQNEAQ (reference sequence). The CDR3 covers 13 residues. The germline V and J ends were trimmed by 5 bases and 6 bases, with 13 bases remaining between them. The CDR3 sequence: CASSPWTQAEAFF. CDR3 sequence (DNA): TGTGCCAGCAGCCCTTGGACACAAGCTGAAGCTTTCTTT.

This clonotype has at least ten counts. The chain joins TRBV7-9 to TRBJ1-5, with a weak D call TRBD1 (6 bases). Trimming took 8 bases from V and 8 from J, leaving 22 bases between them. The CDR3 covers 15 residues. Germline V gives CDR1 SEHNR, CDR2 FQNEAQ (reference sequence). Written as DNA, the CDR3 is TGTGCCAGCGGACTTTCAGGGGCGCCTATGGAGCCCCAGCATTTT. Its translation: CASGLSGAPMEPQHF.

This clonotype has a count of ten or more. The chain joins TRBV4-1 to TRBJ2-5; the D is unclear. The V gene lost 2 bases and the J gene lost 5 bases, with 9 bases spanning the gap. Per germline, CDR1 MGHRA and CDR2 YSYEKL. CDR3 length: 13 residues. The CDR3 loop reads CASSQRVSETQYF. DNA for the CDR3: TGCGCCAGCAGCCAACGGGTTAGCGAGACCCAGTACTTC.

The sample holds many counts of this clonotype. This rearrangement joins TRBV2 to TRBJ2-7, with 8 positions matching TRBD2. The germline V gene encodes CDR1 SNHLY and CDR2 FYNNEI. The V gene end was trimmed by 6 bases and the J gene end by 6 bases; junction bases not matched to a gene: 7. The CDR3 totals 13 residues. The CDR3 DNA sequence: TGTGCCAGCAGGGAGGGGACTAGTGTCGAGCAGTACTTC. It codes for CASREGTSVEQYF.

In the case of this clonotype: The conserved final phenylalanine or tryptophan is absent from the CDR3, which likely points to a read error. The genes are TRBV30 and TRBJ2-7, with D tentatively TRBD2 (6 bases). CDR3 length: 14 residues. Germline CDR1 reads GTSNPN; CDR2 reads SVGIG (reference sequence). V lost 7 bases to trimming and J lost 5 bases, with 21 bases between them. CDR3 amino acids: CASGYGGQVHEQYI. CDR3 DNA sequence: TGTGCCTCAGGGTATGGAGGGCAGGTCCACGAGCAGTACATC.

The CDR3 is CATSSSPPGSGWATEQFF. In DNA form, the CDR3 reads TGTGCCACCAGCAGCTCCCCCCCTGGGTCCGGATGGGCCACTGAGCAGTTCTTC. The J gene is TRBJ2-1, the V gene TRBV15; no clear D gene. From germline, CDR1 is LNHNV and CDR2 YYDKDF (reference sequence). The CDR3 sequence is 18 residues long. V lost 3 bases and J 9 bases, leaving 27 bases between the germline ends.

This clonotype showed up many times. The chain combines TRBV2 with TRBJ2-3; possible D gene TRBD1, 6 bases. Trimming took 6 bases from V and 2 from J, leaving 12 bases between them. This CDR3 is 14 amino acids long. CDR1 and CDR2 (germline): SNHLY, FYNNEI. The CDR3 bases are TGTGCCAGCAGGTTCAGGGGCCCCACAGATACGCAGTATTTT. Protein sequence: CASRFRGPTDTQYF.

This clonotype was detected ten times or more. The chain joins TRBV5-1 to TRBJ1-6, with D perhaps TRBD1 (6 bases). The CDR3 sequence is 15 residues long. V lost 0 bases to trimming and J lost 7 bases, with 11 bases between them. Germline assignment: CDR1 SGHRS and CDR2 YFSETQ. The CDR3 here is CASSLAGTPNSPLHF. The CDR3 coding sequence is TGCGCCAGCAGCTTGGCTGGGACACCAAATTCACCCCTCCACTTT.